This T cell receptor beta chain was identified in a study of blood T cell repertoires in COVID-19. Study background: The United States, Italy and Spain were the sources of the acute and convalescent COVID-19 samples. The analysed material was cDNA or gDNA that came from T cells, B-cell-depleted T cells, or PBMCs.

In terms of age and location, participants ranged from roughly 18 to 100 years and lived in about two dozen US areas. In Cohort 3, a recovered donor had either two negative PCRs, clearance, or symptom resolution. The germline V gene encodes CDR1 KGHDR and CDR2 SFDVKD. The CDR3 has 14 amino acids. V lost 5 bases and J lost 5; bases outside the gene matches: 4. Profiling relied on immunoSEQ multiplex PCR, and the TCRdb table lists in-frame clones only, not all of them. The sample consists of roughly 150,000 clones, approximately 80% of them appearing once. This clonotype originated in a man in his forties or fifties who had recovered from COVID-19. What was sequenced was PBMCs or T cells enriched from blood (not recorded which). The V and J genes are TRBV24-1 and TRBJ2-1, with TRBD2 identical over 8 bases. This CDR3 is CATSAGGQDNEQFF. DNA for the CDR3: TGTGCCACCAGTGCGGGGGGGCAGGACAATGAGCAGTTCTTC.